This TCR beta chain was identified during a study of blood T cell repertoires in COVID-19. Using immunoSEQ multiplex PCR, the repertoire was profiled, and TCRdb retains in-frame clones only, with some absent. The profile shows roughly 330,000 clones, approximately 87% of them singletons. This CDR3 region has 14 residues. Germline values: CDR1 SNHLY, CDR2 FYNNEI. J was trimmed by 2 bases and V by 3 bases; bases with no gene match: 4. The specimen sequenced was PBMCs or T cells enriched from blood (not recorded which). This TCR derives from a woman in her twenties or thirties who had recovered from COVID-19. The V and J genes are TRBV2 and TRBJ2-7; TRBD2 agrees at 7 bases. CDR3 DNA sequence: TGTGCCAGCAGTGACGGGGGGAGCACCTACGAGCAGTACTTC. Amino acids: CASSDGGSTYEQYF.